This T cell receptor beta chain was sequenced in a study of T cells in Graves' hyperthyroidism and ophthalmopathy. RNA transcripts were the template for amplifying TCR beta CDR3 regions. The HTBI primer set drove a first-round RT-PCR of the TCR CDR3. TCRdb reprocessed the multiplex PCR reads via MiXCR and lists one record per CDR3 protein. The sample comprises over 500,000 distinct CDR3 sequences, 15% to 20% of which are singletons, and roughly 18% rests with the top ten. Overall study findings and caveats: Blood also showed most of the thyroid clonotypes that were expanded above 0.001.

Individuals with ophthalmopathy presented a Clinical Activity Score of at least 3, a NOSPECS grade of at least 4 and a duration under 3 months. For the diagnoses, clinical symptoms, serum thyroxine and TRAb, thyroid ultrasound and orbital computed tomography were used. This clonotype came up many times. Its antigen is undetermined. Trimming at V came to 5 bases and at J to 3 bases, leaving 14 bases not matched to a gene. The CDR3 totals 17 residues. Germline CDR1 and CDR2: LNHNV and YYDKDF (reference sequence). V gene TRBV15 combines with J gene TRBJ2-7; TRBD2 aligns across 9 bases. Sample: blood. The sequence came from a woman younger than 30 with Graves' ophthalmopathy. The CDR3 loop is CATSGGLPTSGRYEQYF. The CDR3, as DNA: TGTGCCACCAGCGGAGGTTTGCCGACTAGCGGACGCTACGAGCAGTACTTC. Together with reference TRBV15 and TRBJ2-7, the CDR3 gives the full variable domain: DAMVIQNPRYQVTQFGKPVTLSCSQTLNHNVMYWYQQKSSQAPKLLFHYYDKDFNNEADTPDNFQSRRPNTSFCFLDIRSPGLGDTAMYLCATSGGLPTSGRYEQYFGPGTRLTVT.